This T cell receptor (beta chain) came from a study of shared clonotypes between healthy human individuals. The table came from immunoSEQ multiplex PCR; TCRdb's copy has only in-frame clones and leaves some out. This sample carries under 200,000 clones, 85% to 95% of them seen once, and the ten largest clones take 0.067%. The CDR3 totals 15 residues. Looked up from germline, CDR1 is LNHDA and CDR2 is SQIVND (reference sequence). The TCR originated in a woman younger than 45 in good health. Sequencing input: naive CD4+ T cells sorted from blood. Subset: CD45RA+ positively selected. V gene TRBV19 combines with J gene TRBJ2-5; D perhaps matches TRBD1 (6 bases). The DNA end is more similar to TRBJ2-7, so the J call may be wrong. CDR3 coding DNA: TGTGCCAGTAGTCGAGAGACAGGTCTTCCCTACGAGCAGTACTTC. Amino acid sequence: CASSRETGLPYEQYF.